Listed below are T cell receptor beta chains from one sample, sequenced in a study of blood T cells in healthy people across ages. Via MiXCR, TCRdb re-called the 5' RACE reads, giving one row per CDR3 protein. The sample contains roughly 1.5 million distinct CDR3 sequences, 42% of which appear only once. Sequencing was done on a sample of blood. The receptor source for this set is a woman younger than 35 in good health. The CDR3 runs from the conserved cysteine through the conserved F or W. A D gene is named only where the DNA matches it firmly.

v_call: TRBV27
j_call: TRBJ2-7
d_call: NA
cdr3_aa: CASTPSLSSYEQYF

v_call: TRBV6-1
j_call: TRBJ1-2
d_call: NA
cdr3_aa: CASSESQGNYGYTF

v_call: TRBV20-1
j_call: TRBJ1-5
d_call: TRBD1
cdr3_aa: CSARAGTASNQPQHF

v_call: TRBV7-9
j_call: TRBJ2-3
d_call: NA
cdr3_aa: CASSTSSLGLPDTQYF

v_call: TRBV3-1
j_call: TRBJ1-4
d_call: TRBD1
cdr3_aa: CASSLGTGGREKLFF

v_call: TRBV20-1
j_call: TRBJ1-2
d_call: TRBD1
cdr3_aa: CSARSRTGGYGYTF

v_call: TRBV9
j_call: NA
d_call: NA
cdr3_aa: CASNRGASSIKETQYF

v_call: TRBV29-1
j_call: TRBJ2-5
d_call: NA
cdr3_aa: CSVEGYASTETQYF

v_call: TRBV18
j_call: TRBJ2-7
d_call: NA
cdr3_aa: CASSPYGGGMNEQYF

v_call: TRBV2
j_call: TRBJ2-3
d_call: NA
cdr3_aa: CASPATFNKADTQYF

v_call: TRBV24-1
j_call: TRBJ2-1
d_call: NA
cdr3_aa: CATSDSSYEQFF

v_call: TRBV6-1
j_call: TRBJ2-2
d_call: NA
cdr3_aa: CASSEFGEWGGELFF

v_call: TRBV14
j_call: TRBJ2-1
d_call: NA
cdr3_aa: CASSQLGAGYNEQFF

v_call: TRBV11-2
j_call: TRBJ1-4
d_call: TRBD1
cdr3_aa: CASRTQGQANEKLFF

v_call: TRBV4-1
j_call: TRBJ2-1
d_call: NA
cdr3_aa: CASSQEGYEQFF

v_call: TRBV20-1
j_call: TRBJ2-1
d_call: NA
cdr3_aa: CSARGGDYNEQFF

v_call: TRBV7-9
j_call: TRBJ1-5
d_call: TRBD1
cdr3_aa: CASSLAWDRVSQPQHF

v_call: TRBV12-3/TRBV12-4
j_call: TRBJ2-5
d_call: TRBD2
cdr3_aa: CASSSAGDYQETQYF

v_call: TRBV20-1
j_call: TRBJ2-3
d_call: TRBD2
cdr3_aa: CSARPLTSGATDTQYF

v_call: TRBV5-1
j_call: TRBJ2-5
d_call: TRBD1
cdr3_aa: CASSPGTGQETQYF

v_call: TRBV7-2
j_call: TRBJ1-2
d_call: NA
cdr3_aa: CASWTAARGYTF

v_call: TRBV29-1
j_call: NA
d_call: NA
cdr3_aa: CSAREGEETQYF

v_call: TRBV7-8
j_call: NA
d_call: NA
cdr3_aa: CATSKETQYF

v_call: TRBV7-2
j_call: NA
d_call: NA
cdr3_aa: CASSLTGAREQYF

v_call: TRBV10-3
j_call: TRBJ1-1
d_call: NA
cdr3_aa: CAISAGMNTEAFF

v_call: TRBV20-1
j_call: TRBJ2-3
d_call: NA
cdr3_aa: CSARLRRGTQYF

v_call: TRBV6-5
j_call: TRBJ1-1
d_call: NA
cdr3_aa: CASSYSAGNPEAFF

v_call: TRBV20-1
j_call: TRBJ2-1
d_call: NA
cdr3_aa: CSARETGQKNEQFF

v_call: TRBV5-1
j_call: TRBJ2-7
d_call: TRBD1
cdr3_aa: CASSPGGILSYEQYF

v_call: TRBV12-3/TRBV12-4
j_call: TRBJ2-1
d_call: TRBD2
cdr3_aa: CASSLALRGLLSYNEQFF

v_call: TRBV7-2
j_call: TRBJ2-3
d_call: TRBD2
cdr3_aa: CASSLELAGGTQYF

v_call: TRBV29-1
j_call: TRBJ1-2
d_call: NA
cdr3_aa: CSADDGQTVYGYTF

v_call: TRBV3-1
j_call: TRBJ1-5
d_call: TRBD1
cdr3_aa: CASSRGDRVNQPQHF

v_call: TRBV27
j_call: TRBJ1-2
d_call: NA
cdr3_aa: CASSLLAETEGYTF

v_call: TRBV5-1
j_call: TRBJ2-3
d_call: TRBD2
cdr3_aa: CASSIRLGGDTQYF

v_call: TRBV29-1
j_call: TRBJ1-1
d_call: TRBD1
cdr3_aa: CSVEDRGFTEAFF

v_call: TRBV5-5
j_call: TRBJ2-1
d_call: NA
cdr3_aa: CASTRSGPHNEQFF

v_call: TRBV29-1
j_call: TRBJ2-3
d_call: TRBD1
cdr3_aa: CSARRGTGPPDTQYF

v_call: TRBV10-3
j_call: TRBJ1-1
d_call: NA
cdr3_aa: CAISYAGNTEAFF

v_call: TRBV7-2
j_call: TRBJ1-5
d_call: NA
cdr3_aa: CASSFARDNQPQHF

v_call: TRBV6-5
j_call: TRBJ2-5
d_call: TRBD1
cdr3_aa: CASSVGQGGYQYF

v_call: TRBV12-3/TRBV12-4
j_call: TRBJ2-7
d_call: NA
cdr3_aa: CASSLGGRTASYEQYF

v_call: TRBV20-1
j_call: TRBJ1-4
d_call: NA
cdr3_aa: CSAKPGRIREKLFF

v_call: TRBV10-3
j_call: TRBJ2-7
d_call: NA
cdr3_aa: CAISEPKDDNYEQYF

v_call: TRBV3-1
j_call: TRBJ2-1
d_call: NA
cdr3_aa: CASSQGAGRINRNEQFF

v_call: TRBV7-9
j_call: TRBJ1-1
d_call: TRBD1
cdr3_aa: CASSLIPGTGRTEAFF

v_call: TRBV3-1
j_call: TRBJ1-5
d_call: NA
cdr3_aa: CASSQDRLSNQPQHF

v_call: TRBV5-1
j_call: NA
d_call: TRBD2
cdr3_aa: CASSLDLSGGPYEQYF

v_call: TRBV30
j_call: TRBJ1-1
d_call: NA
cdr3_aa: CAWSMGLNTEAFF

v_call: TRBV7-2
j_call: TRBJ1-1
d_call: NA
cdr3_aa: CASSRDPGFMNTEAFF